These 25 T cell receptor beta chains were sequenced from one sample in a study of long-term antiretroviral therapy in people with HIV. This was the immunoSEQ v3.0 assay at survey level. Assay: immunoSEQ multiplex PCR; the TCRdb copy retains only in-frame clones and omits some. The data hold 20,000 to 25,000 clones, with approximately 76% observed a single time. Here the sequenced sample was unsorted PBMCs, taken less than 1.8 years before starting antiretroviral therapy. These receptor sequences come from a woman in her 40s with HIV.

V usage is TRBV5-1 and J usage is TRBJ1-4; the D gene is possibly TRBD1 (5 bases). Germline CDR1 reads SGHRS; CDR2 reads YFSETQ. The CDR3 sequence is 14 residues long. Trimming took off 0 bases at V and 5 bases at J, with 8 bases between the two ends. CDR3 loop: CASSLVAGNEKLFF. Written as DNA, the CDR3 is TGCGCCAGCAGCTTGGTGGCAGGGAATGAAAAACTGTTTTTT.

V usage is TRBV5-1 and J usage is TRBJ2-1; the D gene is possibly TRBD1 (6 bases). V was clipped by 4 bases and J by 8 bases, with 13 bases between them. This CDR3 contains 13 residues. Per the germline V gene, CDR1 is SGHRS and CDR2 is YFSETQ. CDR3 DNA: TGCGCCAGCAGCCACAGGGATCCGGATGAGCAGTTCTTC. This encodes CASSHRDPDEQFF.

The gene calls are TRBV29-1 and TRBJ2-3; D might be TRBD1 (6 bases). The CDR3 is 15 amino acids. Germline CDR1 reads SQVTM; CDR2 reads ANQGSEA. CDR3 loop: CSTHDRSYSTDTQYF. The CDR3 nucleotides are TGCAGTACTCACGACAGGTCTTATAGCACAGATACGCAGTATTTT.

The J gene is TRBJ1-2, the V gene TRBV6-5; tentatively, D is TRBD1 (5 bases). Trimming took 0 bases from V and 6 from J, leaving 11 bases between them. The CDR3 totals 14 residues. Per germline, CDR1 MNHEY and CDR2 SVGAGI. CDR3: CASSYSTQGHGYTF. The CDR3 nucleotides read TGTGCCAGCAGTTACTCAACCCAGGGTCATGGCTACACCTTC.

The rearrangement joins TRBV11-1 to TRBJ2-7, with D perhaps given as TRBD1 or TRBD2 (6 bases each). Germline V gene sequence: CDR1 SGHAT, CDR2 FQDESV (reference sequence). Trimming pared 5 bases from V and 8 bases from J, leaving 13 bases between. The length of the CDR3 is 12 residues. In DNA form, the CDR3 reads TGTGCCAGCAGCCACAGGGAGGAGAAGCAGTACTTC. It specifies CASSHREEKQYF.

The chain couples TRBV2 to TRBJ1-1; 7 positions match TRBD1. CDR1 is SNHLY, CDR2 FYNNEI, per germline. V shed 6 bases, J shed 11 bases, and the junction held 6 bases outside the gene matches. This CDR3 has 11 amino acids. The DNA for the CDR3 is TGTGCCAGCAGGACAGGGACGTCCGCTTTCTTT. It codes for CASRTGTSAFF. The variable domain in full, with the rest retrieved from reference TRBV2 and TRBJ1-1, is EPEVTQTPSHQVTQMGQEVILRCVPISNHLYFYWYRQILGQKVEFLVSFYNNEISEKSEIFDDQFSVERPDGSNFTLKIRSTKLEDSAMYFCASRTGTSAFFGQGTRLTVV.

This chain joins TRBV27 and TRBJ2-7, with D perhaps being TRBD1 or TRBD2 (5 bases each). Looked up from germline, CDR1 is MNHEY and CDR2 is SMNVEV (reference sequence). Between the trimmed V and J ends, which lost 2 bases and 0 bases, there was a span of 11 bases. The CDR3 has 15 amino acids. Written as DNA, the CDR3 is TGTGCCAGCAGTTTAGGGGGTTTAAACTCCTACGAGCAGTACTTC. Translated, it gives CASSLGGLNSYEQYF.

V gene TRBV15 combines with J gene TRBJ2-3, with a possible D match to TRBD2 (6 bases). The ends were cut back, 0 bases at V and 0 bases at J, with 22 bases in the middle. Germline V CDR1 and CDR2: LNHNV, YYDKDF (reference sequence). The CDR3 loop spans 20 amino acids. CDR3 sequence (DNA): TGTGCCACCAGCAGAGATACCGGGCAGGGTGGTAGCGGTAGCACAGATACGCAGTATTTT. Encoded protein: CATSRDTGQGGSGSTDTQYF.

The rearrangement links TRBV7-2 to TRBJ1-2, with unresolved D. Germline V gives CDR1 SGHTA, CDR2 FQGNSA. The length of the CDR3 is 12 residues. With 2 bases removed from V and 4 bases from J, the gap between germline ends came to 5 bases. The CDR3 loop is CASSLLGYGYTF. The CDR3 region has the DNA TGTGCCAGCAGCTTACTCGGCTATGGCTACACCTTC.

The chain employs TRBV6-1 and TRBJ2-4; D may be TRBD1 or TRBD2 (5 bases each). The germline CDR1 and CDR2 sequences are MNHNS and SASEGT. With 7 bases removed from V and 2 bases from J, the gap between germline ends came to 12 bases. CDR3 length equals 14 residues. The CDR3 DNA follows: TGTGCCAGCACCCTAGCAGGGTCCAAAAACATTCAGTACTTC. Translation gives CASTLAGSKNIQYF.

The gene calls are TRBV15 and TRBJ1-2; a possible D gene is TRBD1 (6 bases). The V end lost 7 bases, the J end lost 4 bases, and 19 bases lay between the germline ends. The CDR3 runs 15 residues. Germline lookup yields CDR1 LNHNV and CDR2 YYDKDF (reference sequence). The CDR3 here is CATTTIRTVGYGYTF. In DNA, the CDR3 is TGTGCCACCACCACGATCCGGACAGTTGGCTATGGCTACACCTTC.

This clone was detected only a few times. This chain joins TRBV6-5 and TRBJ1-6; D is undetermined. The germline V gene has CDR1 MNHEY and CDR2 SVGAGI. V lost 0 bases to trimming and J lost 8 bases, with 14 bases between them. This CDR3 has 16 amino acids. As DNA, the CDR3 is TGTGCCAGCAGTTACTCGTTCCAGCGCCTTGATTCACCCCTCCACTTT. Protein sequence: CASSYSFQRLDSPLHF.

The CDR3 region has the DNA TGTGCCAGCAGAGATTGGGACAGGGGGCGGAACACTGAAGCTTTCTTT. This gives the protein CASRDWDRGRNTEAFF. This chain connects TRBV25-1 to TRBJ1-1, with 12 bases lining up with TRBD1. The ends lost 6 bases at V and 1 base at J; junction bases unmatched: 6. This CDR3 has 16 amino acids. Germline CDR1 reads MGHDK; CDR2 reads SYGVNS.

V is TRBV5-5 and J is TRBJ1-2; possible D gene TRBD1, 6 bases. Germline V gene sequence: CDR1 SGHKS, CDR2 YYEKEE (reference sequence). This CDR3 is built from 15 residues. V lost 0 bases to trimming and J lost 3 bases, with 12 bases between them. CDR3 sequence reads: CASSLVIRQDYGYTF. In nucleotides, the CDR3 is TGTGCCAGCAGCTTGGTAATTCGACAGGACTATGGCTACACCTTC. The full variable domain, its missing parts supplied by reference TRBV5-5 and TRBJ1-2, is DAGVTQSPTHLIKTRGQQVTLRCSPISGHKSVSWYQQVLGQGPQFIFQYYEKEERGRGNFPDRFSARQFPNYSSELNVNALLLGDSALYLCASSLVIRQDYGYTFGSGTRLTVV.

This clone was seen just once. The chain uses TRBV4-1 and TRBJ1-3; 7 nucleotides align to TRBD1. In germline, CDR1 is MGHRA, CDR2 YSYEKL. This CDR3 region has 14 residues. Trimming removed 1 base from V and 4 bases from J; junction bases left unmatched: 1. CDR3: CASSQGGQGNTIYF. Written as DNA, the CDR3 is TGCGCCAGCAGCCAAGGGGGACAGGGAAACACCATATATTTT.

This clone was seen a handful of times. In DNA, the CDR3 is TGCGCCAGCAGTCCATTCCGGAGGTCGGGGGAGCTGTTTTTT. Protein sequence: CASSPFRRSGELFF. V is TRBV4-1 and J is TRBJ2-2; D might be TRBD2 (5 bases). The CDR3 has 14 amino acids. Germline CDR1 reads MGHRA; CDR2 reads YSYEKL. Trimming stripped 6 bases from V and 8 bases from J, with 16 bases between.

This rearrangement joins TRBV11-2 to TRBJ2-3; 10 bases align to TRBD2. The CDR3 consists of 14 residues. In germline, CDR1 is SGHAT, CDR2 FQNNGV. V dropped 3 bases and J dropped 5; count of bases not matched to a gene: 2. CDR3 loop: CASSFIAGGDTQYF. In DNA form, the CDR3 reads TGTGCCAGCAGCTTCATAGCGGGGGGAGATACGCAGTATTTT.

This sequence joins TRBV9 and TRBJ2-1; maybe TRBD2 (6 bases). The CDR3 length is 15 residues. Trimming stripped 6 bases from V and 4 bases from J, with 17 bases between. Germline V gene data show CDR1 as SGDLS and CDR2 as YYNGEE. As DNA, the CDR3 is TGTGCCAGCACCCCCGGCGGGGAAATGTACAATGAGCAGTTCTTC. Translated: CASTPGGEMYNEQFF.

J is TRBJ2-3 and V is TRBV5-4; 10 bases match TRBD2. Looked up from germline, CDR1 is SGHNT and CDR2 is YYREEE (reference sequence). The CDR3 is 15 residues long. CDR3 region: CAAASGGPSTDTQYF. CDR3 DNA sequence: TGTGCAGCTGCTAGCGGGGGACCGAGCACAGATACGCAGTATTTT.

The chain joins TRBV5-4 to TRBJ1-2; no clear D gene. This CDR3 contains 12 residues. V was pared by 0 bases and J by 8 bases, with 8 bases between. The germline gives CDR1 SGHNT, CDR2 YYREEE (reference sequence). The CDR3 sequence is CASSLGGNGYTF. The CDR3 bases are TGTGCCAGCAGCTTGGGTGGAAACGGCTACACCTTC.

This clone was counted between two and nine times. The chain recombines TRBV30 with TRBJ1-4; D is undetermined. Germline CDR1 is GTSNPN and CDR2 is SVGIG (reference sequence). CDR3 size: 14 residues. Between the trimmed V and J ends, which lost 1 base and 7 bases, there was a span of 13 bases. The CDR3 sequence: CAWSDPRVGEKLFF. The CDR3 region has the DNA TGTGCCTGGAGTGACCCTCGGGTCGGTGAAAAACTGTTTTTT.

This rearrangement joins TRBV25-1 to TRBJ2-7, with D unclear. Trimming took 1 base from V and 2 from J, leaving 3 bases between them. This CDR3 region has 12 residues. From germline, CDR1 is MGHDK and CDR2 SYGVNS. The CDR3 DNA reads as TGTGCCAGCAGTGAATGGACCTACGAGCAGTACTTC. It is translated as CASSEWTYEQYF.

The V call is TRBV29-1, the J call TRBJ2-7; weak D call: TRBD2 (5 bases). V lost 7 bases to trimming and J lost 0 bases, with 16 bases between them. The CDR3 has 14 amino acids. The germline V gene has CDR1 SQVTM and CDR2 ANQGSEA. The CDR3, as DNA: TGCAGCGCTGGGAACGGGGTTAGCTCCTACGAGCAGTACTTC. Protein sequence: CSAGNGVSSYEQYF.

The J gene is TRBJ2-7, the V gene TRBV6-1; D is undetermined. Deletions cut 4 bases from V and 3 bases from J, with 7 bases between. The CDR3 sequence is 12 residues long. Germline V lookup: CDR1 MNHNS, CDR2 SASEGT. CDR3 region: CASSADLYEQYF. The CDR3 DNA is TGTGCCAGCAGTGCGGACCTCTACGAGCAGTACTTC.

V usage is TRBV5-4 and J usage is TRBJ1-2; 7 positions match TRBD1. From germline, CDR1 is SGHNT and CDR2 YYREEE (reference sequence). J was trimmed by 5 bases and V by 0 bases; bases with no gene match: 7. There are 15 residues in the CDR3. CDR3 DNA sequence: TGTGCCAGCAGCTTGGCCCCGGGACAGAGATATGGCTACACCTTC. Protein sequence: CASSLAPGQRYGYTF.